The source of this T cell receptor (beta chain) is a study of identifying expanded T cells in peripheral blood. The V end lost 2 bases, the J end lost 8 bases, and 12 bases lay between the germline ends. The germline V gene encodes CDR1 MGHDK and CDR2 SYGVNS. The CDR3 covers 13 residues. Repertoires were generated with immunoSEQ multiplex PCR, while TCRdb's copy carries only in-frame clones and drops some. The repertoire includes about 85,000 clones, around nine tenths of them detected once, and about 20% sits in the top ten. The chain has TRBV25-1 and TRBJ1-1; D might be TRBD1 (5 bases). The TCR originated in a person aged 18 to 70 in good health. Sequencing was performed on blood. CDR3 nucleotide sequence: TGTGCCAGCAGTGAAACCGACAGTTTAGAAGCTTTCTTT. Translating it yields CASSETDSLEAFF.